This T cell receptor (beta chain) appears in the sequencing data of a study of T cell clusters in autoimmune cytopenias. Multiplex touch-down PCR amplified TRB using TRB-A and TRB-B pools in one tube. With the multiplex PCR reads reprocessed, TCRdb shows one record per CDR3 protein and no DNA. The sample's table shows around 4,300 distinct CDR3 sequences. TRB was amplified from around 0.25 ug of peripheral blood genomic DNA per sample. Germline-derived CDR1 and CDR2 are SGHRS and YFSETQ. This CDR3 comprises 19 residues. This sample also appeared in a second study, on T cell repertoires in aging, cancer and after chemotherapy.

Sequenced input: peripheral blood. The TCR sequence derives from a human donor in good health. The V call is TRBV5-1, the J call TRBJ1-1; TCRdb outputs TRBD1, but without DNA this stays unchecked. The CDR3 here is CASSLARRDRGRRDTEAFF.